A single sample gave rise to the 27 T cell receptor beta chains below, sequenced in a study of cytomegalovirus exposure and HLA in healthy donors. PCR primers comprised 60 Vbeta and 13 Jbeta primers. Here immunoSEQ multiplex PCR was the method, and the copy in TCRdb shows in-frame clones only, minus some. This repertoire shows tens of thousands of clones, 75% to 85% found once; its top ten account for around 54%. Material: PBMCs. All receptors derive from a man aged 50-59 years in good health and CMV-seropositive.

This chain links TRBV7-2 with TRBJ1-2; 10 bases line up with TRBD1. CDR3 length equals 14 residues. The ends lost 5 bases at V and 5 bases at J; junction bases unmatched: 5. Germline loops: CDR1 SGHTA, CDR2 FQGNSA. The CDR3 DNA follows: TGTGCCAGCAGCCCGCGACAGGGGGCGTATGGCTACACCTTC. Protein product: CASSPRQGAYGYTF.

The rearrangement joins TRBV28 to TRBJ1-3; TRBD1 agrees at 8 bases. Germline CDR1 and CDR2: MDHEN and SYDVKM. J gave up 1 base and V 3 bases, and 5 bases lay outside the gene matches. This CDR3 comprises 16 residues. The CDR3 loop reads CASSFGQGESGNTIYF. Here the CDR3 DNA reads TGTGCCAGCAGTTTTGGACAGGGTGAATCTGGAAACACCATATATTTT.

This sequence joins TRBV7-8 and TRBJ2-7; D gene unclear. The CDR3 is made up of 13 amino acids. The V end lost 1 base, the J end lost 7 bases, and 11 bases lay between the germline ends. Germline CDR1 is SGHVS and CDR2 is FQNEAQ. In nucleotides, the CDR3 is TGTGCCAGCAGCTTAGATCAGGCTGAGGAGCAGTACTTC. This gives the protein CASSLDQAEEQYF.

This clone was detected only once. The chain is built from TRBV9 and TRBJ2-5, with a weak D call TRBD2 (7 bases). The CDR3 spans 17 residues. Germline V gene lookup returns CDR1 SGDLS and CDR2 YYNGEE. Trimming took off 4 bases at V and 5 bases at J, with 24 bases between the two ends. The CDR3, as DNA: TGTGCCAGCAGCACCGGGGGGCTGGGTAAAGGGCAGGAGACCCAGTACTTC. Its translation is CASSTGGLGKGQETQYF.

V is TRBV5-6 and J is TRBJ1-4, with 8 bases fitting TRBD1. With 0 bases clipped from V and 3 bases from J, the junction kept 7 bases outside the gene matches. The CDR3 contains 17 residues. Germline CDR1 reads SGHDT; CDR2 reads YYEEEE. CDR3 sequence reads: CASSLAGQVQSNEKLFF. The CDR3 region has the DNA TGTGCCAGCAGCTTGGCGGGACAGGTGCAATCTAATGAAAAACTGTTTTTT.

The chain's CDR3 is CASTKTSGGALETQYF. CDR3 DNA: TGCGCCAGCACGAAGACTAGCGGGGGGGCTTTAGAGACCCAGTACTTC. This sequence joins TRBV10-2 and TRBJ2-5; TRBD2 matches 14 bases. Trimming took 7 bases from V and 4 from J; bases not matched to a gene: 8. This CDR3 has 16 amino acids. Germline V gene sequence: CDR1 WSHSY, CDR2 SAAADI.

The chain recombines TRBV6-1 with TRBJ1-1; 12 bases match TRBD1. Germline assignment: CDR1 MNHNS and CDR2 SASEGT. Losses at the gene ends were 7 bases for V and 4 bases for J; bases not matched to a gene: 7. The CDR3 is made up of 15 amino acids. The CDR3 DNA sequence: TGTGCCAGCAAAACCGGGACAGGGGGCGTCACTGAAGCTTTCTTT. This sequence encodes CASKTGTGGVTEAFF.

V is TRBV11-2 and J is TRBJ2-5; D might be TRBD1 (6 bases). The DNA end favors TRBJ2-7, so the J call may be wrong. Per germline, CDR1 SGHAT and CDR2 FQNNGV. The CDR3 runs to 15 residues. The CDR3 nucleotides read TGTGCCAGCAGCCCAAAAAGGACAGAGTACTACGAGCAGTACTTC. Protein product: CASSPKRTEYYEQYF.

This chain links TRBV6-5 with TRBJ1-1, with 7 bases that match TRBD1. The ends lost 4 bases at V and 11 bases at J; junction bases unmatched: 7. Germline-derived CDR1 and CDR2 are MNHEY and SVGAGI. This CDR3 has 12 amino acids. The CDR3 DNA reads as TGTGCCAGCAGTTCGTCGACAGGGAAGGCTTTCTTT. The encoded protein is CASSSSTGKAFF.

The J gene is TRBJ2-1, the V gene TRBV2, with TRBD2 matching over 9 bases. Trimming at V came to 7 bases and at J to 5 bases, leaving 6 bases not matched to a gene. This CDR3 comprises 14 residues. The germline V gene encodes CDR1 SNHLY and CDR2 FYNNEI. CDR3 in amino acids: CASIPGLAHNEQFF. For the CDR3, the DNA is TGTGCCAGCATTCCGGGACTAGCCCACAATGAGCAGTTCTTC. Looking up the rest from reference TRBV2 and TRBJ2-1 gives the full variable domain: EPEVTQTPSHQVTQMGQEVILRCVPISNHLYFYWYRQILGQKVEFLVSFYNNEISEKSEIFDDQFSVERPDGSNFTLKIRSTKLEDSAMYFCASIPGLAHNEQFFGPGTRLTVL.

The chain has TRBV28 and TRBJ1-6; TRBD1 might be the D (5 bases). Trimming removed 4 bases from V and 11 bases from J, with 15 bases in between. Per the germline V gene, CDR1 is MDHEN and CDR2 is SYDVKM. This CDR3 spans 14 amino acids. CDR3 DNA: TGTGCCAGCAGTTCGCCGCAGGGTTGGGCACCCCTCCACTTT. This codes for CASSSPQGWAPLHF. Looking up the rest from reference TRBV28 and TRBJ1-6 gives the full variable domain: DVKVTQSSRYLVKRTGEKVFLECVQDMDHENMFWYRQDPGLGLRLIYFSYDVKMKEKGDIPEGYSVSREKKERFSLILESASTNQTSMYLCASSSPQGWAPLHFGNGTRLTVT.

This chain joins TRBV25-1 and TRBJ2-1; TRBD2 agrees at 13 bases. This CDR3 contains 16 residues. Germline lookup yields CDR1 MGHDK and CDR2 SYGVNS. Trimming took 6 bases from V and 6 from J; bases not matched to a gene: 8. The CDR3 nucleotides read TGTGCCAGCAGGGGGACTAGCGGGACCACCTGCAATGAGCAGTTCTTC. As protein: CASRGTSGTTCNEQFF. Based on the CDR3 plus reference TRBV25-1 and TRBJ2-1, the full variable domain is EADIYQTPRYLVIGTGKKITLECSQTMGHDKMYWYQQDPGMELHLIHYSYGVNSTEKGDLSSESTVSRIRTEHFPLTLESARPSHTSQYLCASRGTSGTTCNEQFFGPGTRLTVL.

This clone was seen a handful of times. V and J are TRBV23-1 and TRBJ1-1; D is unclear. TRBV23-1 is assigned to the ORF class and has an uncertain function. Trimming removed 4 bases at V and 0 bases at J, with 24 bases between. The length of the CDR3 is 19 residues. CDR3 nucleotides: TGCGCCAGCAGTCCAAAACTGGGAGTGTGTTTAAACATGAACACTGAAGCTTTCTTT. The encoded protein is CASSPKLGVCLNMNTEAFF.

Here the CDR3 reads CASIGGGAPQETQYF. As DNA, the CDR3 is TGTGCCAGCATAGGCGGGGGCGCACCCCAAGAGACCCAGTACTTC. This sequence joins TRBV7-9 and TRBJ2-5, with D perhaps matching TRBD2 (7 bases). The CDR3 loop spans 15 amino acids. V lost 7 bases and J 1 base, leaving 16 bases between the germline ends. CDR1 is SEHNR and CDR2 is FQNEAQ in the germline V gene (reference sequence).

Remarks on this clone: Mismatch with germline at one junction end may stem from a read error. In DNA form, the CDR3 reads TGTTCCAGCAGCTTTGGGACTAGCGGGAGGGCATTGGGCGAGCAGTACTTC. Translating gives CSSSFGTSGRALGEQYF. The V call is TRBV7-9, the J call TRBJ2-7, with 16 bases matching TRBD2. The CDR3 has 17 amino acids. Per germline, CDR1 SEHNR and CDR2 FQNEAQ (reference sequence).

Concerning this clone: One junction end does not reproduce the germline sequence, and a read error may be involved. CDR3 nucleotides: TGTGCCAGCAGAGGGACTAGCGGGGGCTACGTGCTCTTC. Amino acids: CASRGTSGGYVLF. V usage is TRBV6-1 and J usage is TRBJ2-1, with 14 bases identical to TRBD2. The CDR3 length is 13 residues. Germline values: CDR1 MNHNS, CDR2 SASEGT.

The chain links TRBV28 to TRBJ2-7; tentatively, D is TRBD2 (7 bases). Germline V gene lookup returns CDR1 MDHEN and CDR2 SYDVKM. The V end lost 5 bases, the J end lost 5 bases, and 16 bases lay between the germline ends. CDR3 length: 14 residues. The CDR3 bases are TGTGCCAGCAGTGGTGGGGGGGGCGGCCACGAGCAGTACTTC. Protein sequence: CASSGGGGGHEQYF.

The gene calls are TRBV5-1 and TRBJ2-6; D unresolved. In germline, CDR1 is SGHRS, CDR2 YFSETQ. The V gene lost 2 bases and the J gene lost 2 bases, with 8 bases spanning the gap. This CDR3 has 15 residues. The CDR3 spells CASSFTTTGANVLTF. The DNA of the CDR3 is TGCGCCAGCAGCTTCACAACTACTGGGGCCAACGTCCTGACTTTC.

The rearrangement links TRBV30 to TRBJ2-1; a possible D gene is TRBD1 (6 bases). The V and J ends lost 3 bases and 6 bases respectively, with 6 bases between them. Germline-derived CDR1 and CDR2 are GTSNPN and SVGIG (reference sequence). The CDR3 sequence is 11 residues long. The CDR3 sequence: CAWRQGNEQFF. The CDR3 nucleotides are TGTGCCTGGAGACAGGGCAATGAGCAGTTCTTC.

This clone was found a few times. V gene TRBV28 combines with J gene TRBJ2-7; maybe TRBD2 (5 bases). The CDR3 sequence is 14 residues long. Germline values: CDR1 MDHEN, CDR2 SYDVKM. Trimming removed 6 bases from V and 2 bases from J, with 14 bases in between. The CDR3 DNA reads TGTGCCAGCAGAATAACAACGGGAACCTACGAGCAGTACTTC. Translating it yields CASRITTGTYEQYF.

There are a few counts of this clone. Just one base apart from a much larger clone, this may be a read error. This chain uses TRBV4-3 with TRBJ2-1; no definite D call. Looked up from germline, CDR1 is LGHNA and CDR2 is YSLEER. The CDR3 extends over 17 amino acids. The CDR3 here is CGSIQDMIVLIYNEQFF. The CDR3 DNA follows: TGCGGCAGCATCCAAGATATGATCGTACTCATCTACAATGAGCAGTTCTTC.

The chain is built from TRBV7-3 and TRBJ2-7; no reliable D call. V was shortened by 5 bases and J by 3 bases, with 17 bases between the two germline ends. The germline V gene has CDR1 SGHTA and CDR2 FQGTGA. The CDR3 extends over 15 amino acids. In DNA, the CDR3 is TGTGCCAGCAGCACCCGTGGCGCGCTAGTCTACGAGCAGTACTTC. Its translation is CASSTRGALVYEQYF.

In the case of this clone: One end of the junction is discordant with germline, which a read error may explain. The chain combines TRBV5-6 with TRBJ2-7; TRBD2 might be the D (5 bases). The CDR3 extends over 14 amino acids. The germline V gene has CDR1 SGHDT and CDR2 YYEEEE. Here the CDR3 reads CASSLGASPHEQNF. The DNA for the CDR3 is TGTGCCAGCAGCTTGGGGGCTAGCCCCCACGAGCAGAACTTC.

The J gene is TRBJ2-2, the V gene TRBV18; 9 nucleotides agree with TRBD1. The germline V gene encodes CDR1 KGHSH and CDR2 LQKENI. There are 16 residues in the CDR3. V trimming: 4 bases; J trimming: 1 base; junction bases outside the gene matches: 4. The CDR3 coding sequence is TGTGCCAGCTCACAATCGGGACAGGGGAACACCGGGGAGCTGTTTTTT. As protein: CASSQSGQGNTGELFF.

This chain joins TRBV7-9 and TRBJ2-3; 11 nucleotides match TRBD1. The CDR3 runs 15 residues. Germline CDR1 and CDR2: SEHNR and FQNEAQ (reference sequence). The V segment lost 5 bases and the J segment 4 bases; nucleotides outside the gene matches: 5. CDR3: CASSSGQGASDTQYF. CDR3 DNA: TGTGCCAGCAGCAGCGGACAGGGGGCGTCAGATACGCAGTATTTT. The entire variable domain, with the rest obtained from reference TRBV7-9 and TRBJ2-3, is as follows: DTGVSQNPRHKITKRGQNVTFRCDPISEHNRLYWYRQTLGQGPEFLTYFQNEAQLEKSRLLSDRFSAERPKGSFSTLEIQRTEQGDSAMYLCASSSGQGASDTQYFGPGTRLTVL.

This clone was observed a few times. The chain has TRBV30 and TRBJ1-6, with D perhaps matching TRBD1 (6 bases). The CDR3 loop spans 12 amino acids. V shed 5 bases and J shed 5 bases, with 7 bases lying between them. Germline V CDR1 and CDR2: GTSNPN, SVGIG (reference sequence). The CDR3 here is CAWAGDNSPLHF. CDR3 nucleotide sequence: TGTGCCTGGGCAGGGGATAATTCACCCCTCCACTTT. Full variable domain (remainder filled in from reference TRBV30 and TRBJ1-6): SQTIHQWPATLVQPVGSPLSLECTVEGTSNPNLYWYRQAAGRGLQLLFYSVGIGQISSEVPQNLSASRPQDRQFILSSKKLLLSDSGFYLCAWAGDNSPLHFGNGTRLTVT.

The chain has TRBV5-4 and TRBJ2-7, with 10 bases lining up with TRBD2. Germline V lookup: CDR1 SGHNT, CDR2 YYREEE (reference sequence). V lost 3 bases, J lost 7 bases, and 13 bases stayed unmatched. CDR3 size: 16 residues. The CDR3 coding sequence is TGTGCCAGCAGCTCGGATAGCGGGAGGTTCCCTGAAGAGCAGTACTTC. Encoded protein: CASSSDSGRFPEEQYF.